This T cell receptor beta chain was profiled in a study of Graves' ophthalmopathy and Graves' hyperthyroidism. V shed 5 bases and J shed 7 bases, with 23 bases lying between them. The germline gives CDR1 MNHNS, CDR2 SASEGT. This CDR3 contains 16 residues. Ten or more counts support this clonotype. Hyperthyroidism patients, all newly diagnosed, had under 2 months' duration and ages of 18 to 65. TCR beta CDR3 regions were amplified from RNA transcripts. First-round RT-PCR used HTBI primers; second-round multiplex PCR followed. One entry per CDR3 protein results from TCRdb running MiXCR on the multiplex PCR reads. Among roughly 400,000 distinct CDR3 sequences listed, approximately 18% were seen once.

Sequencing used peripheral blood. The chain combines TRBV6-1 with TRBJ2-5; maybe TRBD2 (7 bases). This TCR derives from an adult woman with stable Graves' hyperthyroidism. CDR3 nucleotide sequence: TGTGCCAGCAGTCCCCCCCGGAGTGGGGGGGCTGGGACCCAGTACTTC. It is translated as CASSPPRSGGAGTQYF.